A single TCR beta chain is shown here with its context. Profiling relied on immunoSEQ multiplex PCR, and the TCRdb table lists in-frame clones only, not all of them. The top ten clones hold 6.5% to 9.5% of a sample with approximately 110,000 clones, about nine tenths of them seen once. V dropped 4 bases and J dropped 5; count of bases not matched to a gene: 7. This CDR3 contains 15 residues. Per the germline V gene, CDR1 is MNHEY and CDR2 is SVGEGT. These data originate in a study of T cell responses to AZD1222 COVID-19 vaccine. This chain connects TRBV6-2 or TRBV6-3 to TRBJ2-3; 9 positions match TRBD2. The material was peripheral blood, obtained on day 0 of AZD1222 vaccination. This clonotype originated in an adult in good health. CDR3 protein: CASSSPMREGDTQYF. The DNA of the CDR3 is TGTGCCAGCAGTTCCCCTATGCGGGAGGGAGATACGCAGTATTTT.